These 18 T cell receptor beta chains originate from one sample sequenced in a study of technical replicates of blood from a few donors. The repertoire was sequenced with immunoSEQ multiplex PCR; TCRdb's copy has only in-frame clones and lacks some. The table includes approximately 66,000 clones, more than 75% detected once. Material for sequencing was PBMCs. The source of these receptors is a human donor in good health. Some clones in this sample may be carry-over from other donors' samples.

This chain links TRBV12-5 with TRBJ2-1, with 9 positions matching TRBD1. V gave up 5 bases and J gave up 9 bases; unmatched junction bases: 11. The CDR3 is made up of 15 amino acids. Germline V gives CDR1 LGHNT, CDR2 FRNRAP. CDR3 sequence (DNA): TGTGCTAGTGGTCCCTCAGACAGGGGGATCGGTGAGCAGTTCTTC. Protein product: CASGPSDRGIGEQFF.

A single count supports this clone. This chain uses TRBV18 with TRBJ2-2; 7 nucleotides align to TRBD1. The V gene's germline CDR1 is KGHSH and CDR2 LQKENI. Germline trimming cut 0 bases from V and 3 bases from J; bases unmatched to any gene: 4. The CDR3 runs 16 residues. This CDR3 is CASSPPRQGDTGELFF. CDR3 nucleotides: TGTGCCAGCTCACCACCGCGACAGGGTGACACCGGGGAGCTGTTTTTT.

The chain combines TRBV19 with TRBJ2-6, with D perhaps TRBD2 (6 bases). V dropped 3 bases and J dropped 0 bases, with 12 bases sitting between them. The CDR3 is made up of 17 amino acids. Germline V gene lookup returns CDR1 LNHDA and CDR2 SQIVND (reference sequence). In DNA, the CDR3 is TGTGCCAGTAGTATCCGGGACTCCCGCTCTGGGGCCAACGTCCTGACTTTC. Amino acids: CASSIRDSRSGANVLTF.

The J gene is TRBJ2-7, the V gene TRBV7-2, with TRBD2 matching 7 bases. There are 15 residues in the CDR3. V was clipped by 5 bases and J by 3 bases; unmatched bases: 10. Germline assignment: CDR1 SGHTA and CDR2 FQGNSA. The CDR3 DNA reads TGTGCCAGCAGCCTCCTGGCGGGGGAAAACTACGAGCAGTACTTC. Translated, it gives CASSLLAGENYEQYF.

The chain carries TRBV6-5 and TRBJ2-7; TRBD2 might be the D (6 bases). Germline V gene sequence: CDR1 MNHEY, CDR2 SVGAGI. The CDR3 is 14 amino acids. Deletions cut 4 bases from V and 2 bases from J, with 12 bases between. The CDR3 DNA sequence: TGTGCCAGCAGTTCGGAGGGTAGACCCTACGAGCAGTACTTC. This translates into CASSSEGRPYEQYF.

This CDR3 is CSAFHNEQFF. The CDR3 DNA follows: TGCAGCGCTTTCCACAATGAGCAGTTCTTC. This chain links TRBV29-1 with TRBJ2-1, with D unresolved. Trimming cost V 7 bases and J 5 bases, with 6 bases left between them. The CDR3 totals 10 residues. The germline gives CDR1 SQVTM, CDR2 ANQGSEA.

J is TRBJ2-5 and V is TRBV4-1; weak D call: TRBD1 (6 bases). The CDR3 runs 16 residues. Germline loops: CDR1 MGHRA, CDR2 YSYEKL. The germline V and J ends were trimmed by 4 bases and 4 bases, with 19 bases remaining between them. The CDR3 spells CASSLFELGARETQYF. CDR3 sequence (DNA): TGCGCCAGCAGCCTCTTTGAGTTGGGGGCCCGAGAGACCCAGTACTTC.

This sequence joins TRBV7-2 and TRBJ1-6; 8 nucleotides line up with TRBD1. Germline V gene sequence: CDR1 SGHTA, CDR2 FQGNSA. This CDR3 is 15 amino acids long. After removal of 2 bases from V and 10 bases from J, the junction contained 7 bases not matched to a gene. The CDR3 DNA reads TGTGCCAGCAGCTTAAGCCGACAGGGGAGCTCACCCCTCCACTTT. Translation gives CASSLSRQGSSPLHF.

The CDR3 DNA sequence: TGCGCCAGCAGGGCGACTAGCGGGTGTTCCTACAATGAGCAGTTCTTC. Encoded protein: CASRATSGCSYNEQFF. The chain employs TRBV10-1 and TRBJ2-1; 10 bases map to TRBD2. Germline V lookup: CDR1 WNHNN, CDR2 SYGVQD (reference sequence). The CDR3 contains 16 residues. Losses at the gene ends were 6 bases for V and 1 base for J; bases not matched to a gene: 6.

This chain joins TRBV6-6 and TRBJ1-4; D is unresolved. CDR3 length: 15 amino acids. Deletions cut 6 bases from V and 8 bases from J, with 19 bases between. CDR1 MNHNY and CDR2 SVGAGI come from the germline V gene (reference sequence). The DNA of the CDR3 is TGTGCCAGCAGCAGAACAGCCACCCGTTCGGAAAAACTGTTTTTT. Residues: CASSRTATRSEKLFF.

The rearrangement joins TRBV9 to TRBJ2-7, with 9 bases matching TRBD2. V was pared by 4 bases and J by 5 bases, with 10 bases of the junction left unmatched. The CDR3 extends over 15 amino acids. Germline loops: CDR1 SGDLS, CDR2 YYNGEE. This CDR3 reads CASSPTSGRTDEQYF. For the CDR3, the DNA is TGTGCCAGCAGCCCAACCAGCGGGAGGACGGACGAGCAGTACTTC.

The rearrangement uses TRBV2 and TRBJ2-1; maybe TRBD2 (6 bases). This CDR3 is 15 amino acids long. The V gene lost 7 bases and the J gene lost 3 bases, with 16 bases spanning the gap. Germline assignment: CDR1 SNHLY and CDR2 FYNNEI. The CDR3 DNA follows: TGTGCCAGCATCACCTTGATAGCGGACTACAATGAGCAGTTCTTC. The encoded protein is CASITLIADYNEQFF. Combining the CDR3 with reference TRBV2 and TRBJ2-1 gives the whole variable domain EPEVTQTPSHQVTQMGQEVILRCVPISNHLYFYWYRQILGQKVEFLVSFYNNEISEKSEIFDDQFSVERPDGSNFTLKIRSTKLEDSAMYFCASITLIADYNEQFFGPGTRLTVL.

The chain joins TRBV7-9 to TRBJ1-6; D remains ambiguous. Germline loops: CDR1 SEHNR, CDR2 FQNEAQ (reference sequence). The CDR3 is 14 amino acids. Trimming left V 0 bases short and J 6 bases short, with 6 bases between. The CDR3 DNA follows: TGTGCCAGCAGCTTAGCCGGTTTTAATTCACCCCTCCACTTT. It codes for CASSLAGFNSPLHF. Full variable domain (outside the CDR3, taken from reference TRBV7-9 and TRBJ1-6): DTGVSQNPRHKITKRGQNVTFRCDPISEHNRLYWYRQTLGQGPEFLTYFQNEAQLEKSRLLSDRFSAERPKGSFSTLEIQRTEQGDSAMYLCASSLAGFNSPLHFGNGTRLTVT.

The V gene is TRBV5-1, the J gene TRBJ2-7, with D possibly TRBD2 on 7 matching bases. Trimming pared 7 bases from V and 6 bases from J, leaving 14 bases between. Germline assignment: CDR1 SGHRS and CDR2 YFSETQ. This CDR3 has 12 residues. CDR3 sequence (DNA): TGCGCCAGCGCCGGGGGGCCGGGCGAGCAGTACTTC. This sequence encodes CASAGGPGEQYF.

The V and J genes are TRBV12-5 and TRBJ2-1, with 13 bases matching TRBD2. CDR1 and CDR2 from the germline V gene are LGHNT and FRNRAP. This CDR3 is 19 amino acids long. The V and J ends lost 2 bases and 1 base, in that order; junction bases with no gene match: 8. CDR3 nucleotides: TGTGCTAGTGGTTTGCCTCGGACTAGCGGGAGTCCTTCCTACAATGAGCAGTTCTTC. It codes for CASGLPRTSGSPSYNEQFF. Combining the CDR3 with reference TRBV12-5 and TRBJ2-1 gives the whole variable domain DARVTQTPRHKVTEMGQEVTMRCQPILGHNTVFWYRQTMMQGLELLAYFRNRAPLDDSGMPKDRFSAEMPDATLATLKIQPSEPRDSAVYFCASGLPRTSGSPSYNEQFFGPGTRLTVL.

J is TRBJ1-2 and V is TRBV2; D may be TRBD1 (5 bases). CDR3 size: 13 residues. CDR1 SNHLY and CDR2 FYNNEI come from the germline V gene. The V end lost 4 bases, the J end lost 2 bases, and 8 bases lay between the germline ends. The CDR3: CASSVDRNYGYTF. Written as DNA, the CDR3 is TGTGCCAGCAGTGTCGACAGAAACTATGGCTACACCTTC.

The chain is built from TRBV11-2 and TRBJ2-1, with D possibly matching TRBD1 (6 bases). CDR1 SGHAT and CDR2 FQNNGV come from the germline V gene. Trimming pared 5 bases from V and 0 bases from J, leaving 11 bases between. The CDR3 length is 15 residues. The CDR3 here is CASSPGQSSYNEQFF. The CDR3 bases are TGTGCCAGCAGCCCCGGACAGAGCTCCTACAATGAGCAGTTCTTC.

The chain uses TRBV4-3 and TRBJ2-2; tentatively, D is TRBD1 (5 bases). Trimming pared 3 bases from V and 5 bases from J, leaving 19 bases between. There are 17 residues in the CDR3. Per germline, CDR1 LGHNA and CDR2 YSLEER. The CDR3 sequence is CASSHSLTVIGTGELFF. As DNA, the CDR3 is TGCGCCAGCAGCCATTCGTTGACAGTTATAGGGACCGGGGAGCTGTTTTTT.